One and the same sample provided the 5 T cell receptor beta chains below, sequenced in a study of shared clonotypes between healthy human individuals. Libraries were prepared by immunoSEQ multiplex PCR; TCRdb keeps only in-frame clonotypes and omits some of them. The sample carries 2,500,000 or so clones, just under 95% recorded once. Sequenced input: naive CD4+ T cells from PBMCs. Subset meaning: CD45RA+ positively selected. The receptors here all came from a man younger than 35 in good health. Some clones in this sample may be carry-over from other donors' samples.

This chain joins TRBV19 and TRBJ1-2, with D tentatively TRBD1 (6 bases). Per germline, CDR1 LNHDA and CDR2 SQIVND (reference sequence). CDR3 length: 13 amino acids. The V and J ends lost 4 bases and 2 bases respectively, with 8 bases between them. The CDR3 nucleotides read TGTGCCAGTAGTACCCAGGGGAACTATGGCTACACCTTC. Translating it yields CASSTQGNYGYTF.

The chain has TRBV7-9 and TRBJ1-2; TRBD1 matches at 9 bases. CDR3 size: 18 residues. V was clipped by 5 bases and J by 4 bases; unmatched bases: 17. Germline-derived CDR1 and CDR2 are SEHNR and FQNEAQ (reference sequence). CDR3 coding DNA: TGTGCCAGCAGCAGTGGCCGTGGACACAGGGGGCACAGCTATGGCTACACCTTC. Translated: CASSSGRGHRGHSYGYTF.

The table lists this clone with a few counts. The CDR3, as DNA: TGTGCCAGCAGTTGGAACACCGGGGAGCTGTTTTTT. Translating gives CASSWNTGELFF. The V call is TRBV27, the J call TRBJ2-2, with unresolved D. V lost 4 bases and J lost 1, with 1 base in between. The CDR3 consists of 12 residues. Germline-derived CDR1 and CDR2 are MNHEY and SMNVEV (reference sequence).

The gene calls are TRBV6-1 and TRBJ2-4; D is perhaps TRBD1 (6 bases). The CDR3 sequence is 14 residues long. In germline, CDR1 is MNHNS, CDR2 SASEGT. Deletions cut 6 bases from V and 0 bases from J, with 9 bases between. This CDR3 is CASSTGLAKNIQYF. Written as DNA, the CDR3 is TGTGCCAGCAGCACAGGGTTAGCCAAAAACATTCAGTACTTC.

The chain couples TRBV9 to TRBJ2-1; D ambiguous. Trimming left V 3 bases short and J 2 bases short, with 12 bases between. This CDR3 has 15 residues. Germline V gene sequence: CDR1 SGDLS, CDR2 YYNGEE. CDR3 nucleotides: TGTGCCAGCAGCGCCCGACGCGGTACCTACAATGAGCAGTTCTTC. Residues: CASSARRGTYNEQFF.